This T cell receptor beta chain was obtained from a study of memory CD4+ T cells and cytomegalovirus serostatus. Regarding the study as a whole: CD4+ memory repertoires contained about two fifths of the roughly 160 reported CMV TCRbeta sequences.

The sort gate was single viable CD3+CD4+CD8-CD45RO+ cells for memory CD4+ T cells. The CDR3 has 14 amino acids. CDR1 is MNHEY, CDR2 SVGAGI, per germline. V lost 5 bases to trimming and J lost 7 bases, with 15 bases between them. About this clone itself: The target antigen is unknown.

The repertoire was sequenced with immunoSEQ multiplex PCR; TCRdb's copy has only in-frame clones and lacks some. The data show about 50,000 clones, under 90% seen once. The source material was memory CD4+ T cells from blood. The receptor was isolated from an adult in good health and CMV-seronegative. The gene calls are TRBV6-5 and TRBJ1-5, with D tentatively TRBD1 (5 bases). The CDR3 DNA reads TGTGCCAGCAGTCCCCGGGGCCCGGACCAGCCCCAGCATTTT. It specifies CASSPRGPDQPQHF.